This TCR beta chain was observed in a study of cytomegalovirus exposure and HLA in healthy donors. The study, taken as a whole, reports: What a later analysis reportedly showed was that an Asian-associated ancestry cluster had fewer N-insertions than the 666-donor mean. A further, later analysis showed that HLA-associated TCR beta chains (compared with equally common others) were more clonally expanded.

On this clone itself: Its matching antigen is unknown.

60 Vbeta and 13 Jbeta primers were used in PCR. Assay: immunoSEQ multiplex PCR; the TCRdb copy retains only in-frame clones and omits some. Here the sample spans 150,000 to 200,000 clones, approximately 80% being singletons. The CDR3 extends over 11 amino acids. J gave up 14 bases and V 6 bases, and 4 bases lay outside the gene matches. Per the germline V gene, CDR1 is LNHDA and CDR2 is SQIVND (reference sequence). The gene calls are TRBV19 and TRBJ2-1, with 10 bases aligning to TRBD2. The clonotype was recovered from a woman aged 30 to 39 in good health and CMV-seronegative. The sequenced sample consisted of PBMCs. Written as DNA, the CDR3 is TGTGCCAGTAGCACTAGCGGGATCGAGTTCTTC. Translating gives CASSTSGIEFF.